This entry lists 18 T cell receptor beta chains sequenced from one sample in a study of beta chain features in type 1 diabetes. Expressed TCRB transcripts were sequenced after all isolated RNA was converted to cDNA. Produced via immunoSEQ multiplex PCR; TCRdb's table is partial and in-frame only. The sample lists 300,000 to 400,000 clones; under 8.5% were seen once. Specimen: central memory CD4+ T cells from blood. The receptors shown here come from a young woman in good health.

There are a few counts of this clone. The chain joins TRBV4-2 to TRBJ2-1; 11 bases fit TRBD2. The CDR3 is 20 residues long. V was clipped by 0 bases and J by 8 bases; unmatched bases: 18. CDR1 is LGHNA, CDR2 YNFKEQ, per germline. CDR3 sequence: CASSQDGGGTLAGGRDEQFF. In DNA, the CDR3 is TGTGCCAGCAGCCAAGACGGTGGGGGGACGCTAGCGGGAGGACGGGATGAGCAGTTCTTC.

The chain joins TRBV23-1 to TRBJ1-1; D unclear. TRBV23-1 is noted as an ORF with a role that remains uncertain. The CDR3 length is 18 residues. V dropped 4 bases and J dropped 8 bases, with 29 bases sitting between them. CDR3: CASSRQNTNAWEGKEAFF. The CDR3 region has the DNA TGCGCCAGCAGTCGCCAGAACACAAATGCTTGGGAGGGCAAGGAAGCTTTCTTT.

This clone occurred a few times. The chain carries TRBV6-1 and TRBJ2-6, with TRBD1 as a possible D gene (5 bases). The germline V gene has CDR1 MNHNS and CDR2 SASEGT. Trimming left V 5 bases short and J 2 bases short, with 10 bases between. The CDR3 is made up of 15 amino acids. CDR3 bases: TGTGCCAGCAGTTTTCGACAGCCTGGGGCCAACGTCCTGACTTTC. Amino acids: CASSFRQPGANVLTF.

The V and J genes are TRBV4-2 and TRBJ2-7; 11 nucleotides match TRBD2. CDR3 length: 16 residues. With 1 base clipped from V and 6 bases from J, the junction kept 8 bases outside the gene matches. Germline V gene data show CDR1 as LGHNA and CDR2 as YNFKEQ. This CDR3 reads CASSQVLAGAVSEQYF. In DNA, the CDR3 is TGTGCCAGCAGCCAAGTACTAGCGGGAGCGGTCAGCGAGCAGTACTTC.

This clone was counted between two and nine times. The chain is built from TRBV7-9 and TRBJ2-3; TRBD2 matches 12 bases. The CDR3 totals 16 residues. Germline V gives CDR1 SEHNR, CDR2 FQNEAQ (reference sequence). The trim removed 5 bases at V and 4 bases at J, leaving 7 bases unmatched. DNA for the CDR3: TGTGCCAGCAGCAAGACTAGCGGGAGAGTTGCAGATACGCAGTATTTT. This codes for CASSKTSGRVADTQYF.

Only a few counts were recorded for this clone. CDR3 amino acids: CASSQDHRANYGYTF. For the CDR3, the DNA is TGCGCCAGCAGCCAAGATCACAGGGCTAACTATGGCTACACCTTC. The chain employs TRBV4-1 and TRBJ1-2; D is perhaps TRBD1 (6 bases). Trimming removed 0 bases from V and 0 bases from J, with 8 bases in between. Germline CDR1 and CDR2: MGHRA and YSYEKL. This CDR3 region has 15 residues.

There are a few counts of this clone. The chain joins TRBV5-4 to TRBJ2-7; D remains ambiguous. Per germline, CDR1 SGHNT and CDR2 YYREEE (reference sequence). The V and J ends lost 7 bases and 4 bases respectively, with 15 bases between them. This CDR3 is 13 amino acids long. This chain's CDR3 is CASAQQGGYEQYF. The DNA of the CDR3 is TGTGCCAGCGCCCAACAAGGTGGTTACGAGCAGTACTTC.

This clone was picked up a small number of times. J is TRBJ1-1 and V is TRBV7-8, with a tentative D call TRBD1 (6 bases). This CDR3 is 14 amino acids long. The germline gives CDR1 SGHVS, CDR2 FQNEAQ. Trimming left V 2 bases short and J 5 bases short, with 12 bases between. The CDR3 spells CASSLSAGVTEAFF. The CDR3 nucleotides are TGTGCCAGCAGCTTATCGGCAGGGGTGACTGAAGCTTTCTTT. Full variable domain (outside the CDR3, taken from reference TRBV7-8 and TRBJ1-1): GAGVSQSPRYKVAKRGQDVALRCDPISGHVSLFWYQQALGQGPEFLTYFQNEAQLDKSGLPSDRFFAERPEGSVSTLKIQRTQQEDSAVYLCASSLSAGVTEAFFGQGTRLTVV.

The chain is built from TRBV10-3 and TRBJ1-2; no clear D gene. The V end lost 0 bases, the J end lost 8 bases, and 13 bases lay between the germline ends. Germline V CDR1 and CDR2: ENHRY, SYGVKD. The CDR3 is 14 amino acids. The CDR3 region is CAISESVLRAGYTF. The CDR3 DNA follows: TGTGCCATCAGTGAGTCGGTCTTACGAGCGGGCTACACCTTC.

The V call is TRBV12-5, the J call TRBJ2-5; D might be TRBD2 (5 bases). This CDR3 is 13 amino acids long. Germline CDR1 reads LGHNT; CDR2 reads FRNRAP. Trimming took 4 bases from V and 5 from J, leaving 11 bases between them. CDR3 coding DNA: TGTGCTAGTGGTTGGGGAGTCCTGGAGACCCAGTACTTC. Protein product: CASGWGVLETQYF.

This chain links TRBV9 with TRBJ2-7; 10 bases line up with TRBD1. The germline CDR1 and CDR2 sequences are SGDLS and YYNGEE. V lost 5 bases to trimming and J lost 3 bases; unmatched junction nucleotides: 20. CDR3 length: 19 amino acids. The CDR3 loop is CASRAPGQGSGGNLYEQYF. CDR3 DNA: TGTGCCAGCAGAGCTCCGGGACAGGGGTCGGGGGGTAACCTCTACGAGCAGTACTTC.

The rearrangement uses TRBV7-9 and TRBJ1-4; D is possibly TRBD1 (6 bases). Looked up from germline, CDR1 is SEHNR and CDR2 is FQNEAQ (reference sequence). This CDR3 has 15 amino acids. V was shortened by 2 bases and J by 5 bases, with 12 bases between the two germline ends. CDR3 sequence (DNA): TGTGCCAGCAGCTTATTTACAGGGTACAATGAAAAACTGTTTTTT. Translating gives CASSLFTGYNEKLFF. Drawing the rest from reference TRBV7-9 and TRBJ1-4, the complete variable domain is DTGVSQNPRHKITKRGQNVTFRCDPISEHNRLYWYRQTLGQGPEFLTYFQNEAQLEKSRLLSDRFSAERPKGSFSTLEIQRTEQGDSAMYLCASSLFTGYNEKLFFGSGTQLSVL.

This clone showed up just a few times. At the DNA level, this CDR3 is encoded by other sequences in the same sample as well. The chain is built from TRBV7-9 and TRBJ2-5; D gene uncertain. The length of the CDR3 is 15 residues. Germline lookup yields CDR1 SEHNR and CDR2 FQNEAQ (reference sequence). Trimming cost V 1 base and J 2 bases, with 11 bases left between them. The CDR3 DNA follows: TGTGCCAGCAGCTTAGTACTGGCAGGTCAAGAGACCCAGTACTTC. Translation: CASSLVLAGQETQYF.

The chain employs TRBV5-1 and TRBJ2-2; the match to TRBD2 covers 10 bases. Germline loops: CDR1 SGHRS, CDR2 YFSETQ. V trimming: 5 bases; J trimming: 6 bases; junction bases outside the gene matches: 7. The CDR3 covers 15 residues. The DNA of the CDR3 is TGCGCCAGCAGGGCGCTAGCGGGAGATCCCGGGGAGCTGTTTTTT. Its protein product is CASRALAGDPGELFF. Variable domain in full (rest from reference TRBV5-1 and TRBJ2-2): KAGVTQTPRYLIKTRGQQVTLSCSPISGHRSVSWYQQTPGQGLQFLFEYFSETQRNKGNFPGRFSGRQFSNSRSEMNVSTLELGDSALYLCASRALAGDPGELFFGEGSRLTVL.

This clone was counted only a few times. DNA of the CDR3: TGCGCCACCCGACGGGACGTGAACACTGAAGCTTTCTTT. This encodes CATRRDVNTEAFF. V is TRBV10-2 and J is TRBJ1-1, with D maybe TRBD1 (5 bases). In germline, CDR1 is WSHSY, CDR2 SAAADI. The CDR3 runs 13 residues. The V end lost 10 bases, the J end lost 0 bases, and 12 bases lay between the germline ends.

The chain uses TRBV28 and TRBJ2-1; the D is unclear. Germline CDR1 and CDR2: MDHEN and SYDVKM. The CDR3 covers 14 residues. V lost 8 bases, J lost 5 bases, and 16 bases lay in between. CDR3: CASCAGRYNNEQFF. Here the CDR3 DNA reads TGTGCCAGCTGCGCAGGCAGATACAACAATGAGCAGTTCTTC.

The chain joins TRBV7-2 to TRBJ2-1, with 14 bases identical to TRBD2. CDR1 is SGHTA, CDR2 FQGNSA, per germline. CDR3 size: 17 residues. V trimming: 4 bases; J trimming: 9 bases; junction bases outside the gene matches: 11. CDR3 in DNA: TGTGCCAGCAGCTCCTTAAGGGGGACTAGCGGGAGACGTGAGCAGTTCTTC. This translates into CASSSLRGTSGRREQFF.

Points on this clone: Within the sample, other DNA sequences also encode this same CDR3. This rearrangement joins TRBV4-3 to TRBJ1-5, with a weak D call TRBD1 (6 bases). Germline V gene lookup returns CDR1 LGHNA and CDR2 YSLEER. CDR3 length: 18 amino acids. Trimming cost V 0 bases and J 1 base, with 16 bases left between them. As DNA, the CDR3 is TGCGCCAGCAGCCAAGATCTAGGGGGGGTGGGGAGCAATCAGCCCCAGCATTTT. Its translation is CASSQDLGGVGSNQPQHF.